One T cell receptor (beta chain) is described in this entry. Its matching antigen is unknown. A junction boundary mismatches the germline segment, possibly from a read error. These data belong to a study of cytomegalovirus exposure and HLA in healthy donors. Findings and limits, study-wide: It was found in a later analysis that first-cohort TCR clusters tended to co-occur in the 100 to 150 validation repertoires. The study labeled more than 150 TCR beta chains cytomegalovirus-associated. The classifier, whose performance was assessed in both the original and validation cohorts, reportedly diagnosed cytomegalovirus status with high specificity and sensitivity.

TCRdb's copy holds only in-frame clones and misses some; the assay was immunoSEQ multiplex PCR. The sample comprises 95,000 to 150,000 clones, around 90% of which are singletons, and 1.5% to 2.5% rests with the top ten. This CDR3 has 15 amino acids. Germline V CDR1 and CDR2: SGHAT, FQNNGV. The clonotype comes from a young woman in good health and CMV-seronegative. The chain carries TRBV11-2 and TRBJ2-7; 12 bases fit TRBD2. The sequenced sample was PBMCs. The CDR3: CASTLLAGGYYEQYF. CDR3 nucleotide sequence: TGTGCCAGCACCTTACTAGCGGGAGGATACTACGAGCAGTACTTC. Complete variable domain (other parts from reference TRBV11-2 and TRBJ2-7): EAGVAQSPRYKIIEKRQSVAFWCNPISGHATLYWYQQILGQGPKLLIQFQNNGVVDDSQLPKDRFSAERLKGVDSTLKIQPAKLEDSAVYLCASTLLAGGYYEQYFGPGTRLTVT.